The next 4 T cell receptor beta chains were all read from a single sample in a study of read filtering for tumor transcriptome and immune sequencing. Molecular barcoded adaptors covering alpha/delta and beta/gamma chains were used on approximately 440 ng RNA. TCRdb processed the reads anew with MiXCR; each CDR3 protein has one entry. In the table there are around 14,000 distinct CDR3 sequences, approximately 20% of which are singletons. Sequenced: a population of CD138-negative cells sorted from bone marrow. These receptors came from a donor over 35 with multiple myeloma.

Note on this clonotype: One base separates it from a far larger clone, so it is likely a read error. The chain has TRBV6-6 and TRBJ2-6, with 7 bases identical to TRBD1. Germline V gene sequence: CDR1 MNHNY, CDR2 SVGAGI (reference sequence). The CDR3 extends over 19 amino acids. V lost 0 bases and J lost 4; bases outside the gene matches: 12. The CDR3 DNA reads TGTGCCAGCAGTTACTCTCAACGGGACAGCCATCGGGGGGCCAACGTCCTGACTTTC. Residues: CASSYSQRDSHRGANVLTF.

This clonotype was seen at least ten times. This chain links TRBV20-1 with TRBJ2-1, with D perhaps matching TRBD2 (7 bases). In germline, CDR1 is DFQATT, CDR2 SNEGSKA (reference sequence). The CDR3 is 16 amino acids. V dropped 0 bases and J dropped 7 bases, with 19 bases sitting between them. In nucleotides, the CDR3 is TGCAGTGCTAGAGATCAAGGGGGGGCTATAAGTAATGAGCAGTTCTTC. It codes for CSARDQGGAISNEQFF.

This clonotype has at least ten counts. CDR3 nucleotides: TGTGCCACCAGCTCCCCCGGGGCTGGGGCCAACGTCCTGACTTTC. Residues: CATSSPGAGANVLTF. V gene TRBV24-1 combines with J gene TRBJ2-6, with D perhaps matching TRBD2 (5 bases). V was shortened by 7 bases and J by 2 bases, with 11 bases between the two germline ends. CDR1 and CDR2 (germline): KGHDR, SFDVKD. The CDR3 extends over 15 amino acids.

With respect to this clonotype: A read error may explain this, as a much larger clone is one base away. The genes are TRBV6-5 and TRBJ1-1; D is unresolved. In germline, CDR1 is MNHEY, CDR2 SVGAGI. The CDR3 totals 12 residues. The CDR3 bases are TGTGCCAGCACTAGAGATAACACTAAAGCTTTCTTT. Protein product: CASTRDNTKAFF.